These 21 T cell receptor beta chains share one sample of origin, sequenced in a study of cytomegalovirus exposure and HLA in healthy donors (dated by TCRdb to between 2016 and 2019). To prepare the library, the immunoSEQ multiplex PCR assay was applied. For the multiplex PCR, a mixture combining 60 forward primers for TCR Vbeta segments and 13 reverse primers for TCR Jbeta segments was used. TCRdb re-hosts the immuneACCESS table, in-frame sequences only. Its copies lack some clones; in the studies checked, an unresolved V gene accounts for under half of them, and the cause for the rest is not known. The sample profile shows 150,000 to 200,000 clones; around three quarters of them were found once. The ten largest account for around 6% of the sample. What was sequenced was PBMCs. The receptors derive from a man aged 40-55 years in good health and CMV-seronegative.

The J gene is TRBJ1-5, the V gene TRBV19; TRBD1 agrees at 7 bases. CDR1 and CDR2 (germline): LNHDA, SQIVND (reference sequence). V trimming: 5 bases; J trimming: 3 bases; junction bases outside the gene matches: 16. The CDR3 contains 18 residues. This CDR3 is CASSAESPLQGNNQPQHF. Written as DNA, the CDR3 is TGTGCCAGTAGTGCCGAAAGTCCCCTACAGGGGAACAATCAGCCCCAGCATTTT.

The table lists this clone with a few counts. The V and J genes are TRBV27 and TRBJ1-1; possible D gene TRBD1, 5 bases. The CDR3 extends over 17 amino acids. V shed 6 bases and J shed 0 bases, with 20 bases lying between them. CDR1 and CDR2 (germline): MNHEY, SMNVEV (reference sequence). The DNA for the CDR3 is TGTGCCAGCAGCCGCCCCTCGGGGGGACCCATGAACACTGAAGCTTTCTTT. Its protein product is CASSRPSGGPMNTEAFF.

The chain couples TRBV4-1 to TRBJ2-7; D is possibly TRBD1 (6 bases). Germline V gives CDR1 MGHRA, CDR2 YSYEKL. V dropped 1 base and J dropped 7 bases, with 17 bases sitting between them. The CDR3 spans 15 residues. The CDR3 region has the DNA TGCGCCAGCAGCCAAGGGCAGGGGCCATCCTTGGAGCAGTACTTC. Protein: CASSQGQGPSLEQYF.

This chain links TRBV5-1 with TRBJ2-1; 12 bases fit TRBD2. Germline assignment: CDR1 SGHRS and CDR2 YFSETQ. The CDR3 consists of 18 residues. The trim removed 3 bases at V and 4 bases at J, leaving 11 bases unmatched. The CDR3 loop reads CASSSSLLAGGGYNEQFF. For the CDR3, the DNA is TGCGCCAGCAGCTCCTCCCTACTAGCGGGGGGAGGATACAATGAGCAGTTCTTC.

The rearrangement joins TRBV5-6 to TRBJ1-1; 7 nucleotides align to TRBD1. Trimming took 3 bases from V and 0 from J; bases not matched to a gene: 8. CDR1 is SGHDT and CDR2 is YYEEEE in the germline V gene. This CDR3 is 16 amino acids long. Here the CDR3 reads CASSSLGQEMNTEAFF. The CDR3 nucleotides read TGTGCCAGCAGCTCGCTAGGACAGGAGATGAACACTGAAGCTTTCTTT.

CDR3 DNA sequence: TGTGCCAGCAGCCCAGTAAACAGGGGCACTGAAGCTTTCTTT. Translation: CASSPVNRGTEAFF. This chain links TRBV7-8 with TRBJ1-1; 7 bases map to TRBD1. The length of the CDR3 is 14 residues. Germline V gives CDR1 SGHVS, CDR2 FQNEAQ. The V and J ends lost 5 bases and 4 bases, in that order; junction bases with no gene match: 7. Combining the CDR3 with reference TRBV7-8 and TRBJ1-1 gives the whole variable domain GAGVSQSPRYKVAKRGQDVALRCDPISGHVSLFWYQQALGQGPEFLTYFQNEAQLDKSGLPSDRFFAERPEGSVSTLKIQRTQQEDSAVYLCASSPVNRGTEAFFGQGTRLTVV.

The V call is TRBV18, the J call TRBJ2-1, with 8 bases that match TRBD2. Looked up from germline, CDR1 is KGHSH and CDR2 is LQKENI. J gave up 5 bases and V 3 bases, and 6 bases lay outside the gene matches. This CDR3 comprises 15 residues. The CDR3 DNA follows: TGTGCCAGCTCACCGAACGGGGGGGCCAACAATGAGCAGTTCTTC. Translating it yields CASSPNGGANNEQFF.

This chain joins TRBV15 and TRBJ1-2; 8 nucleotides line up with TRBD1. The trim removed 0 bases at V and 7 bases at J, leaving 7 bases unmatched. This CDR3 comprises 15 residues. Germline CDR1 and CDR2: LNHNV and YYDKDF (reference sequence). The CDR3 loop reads CATSRDRDRWGGYTF. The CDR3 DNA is TGTGCCACCAGCAGAGATAGGGACAGGTGGGGTGGCTACACCTTC.

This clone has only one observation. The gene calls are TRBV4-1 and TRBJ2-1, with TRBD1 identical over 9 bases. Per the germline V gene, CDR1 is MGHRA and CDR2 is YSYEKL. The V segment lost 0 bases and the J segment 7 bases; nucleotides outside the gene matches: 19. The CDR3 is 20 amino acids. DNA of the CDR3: TGCGCCAGCAGCCAAGATGGACCGGGACAGGGTTTTATACCTGGGAATGAGCAGTTCTTC. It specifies CASSQDGPGQGFIPGNEQFF.

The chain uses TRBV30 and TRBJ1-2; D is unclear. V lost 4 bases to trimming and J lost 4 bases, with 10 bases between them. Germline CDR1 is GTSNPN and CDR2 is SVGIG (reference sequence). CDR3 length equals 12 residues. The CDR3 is CAWNRDSYGYTF. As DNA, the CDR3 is TGTGCCTGGAACCGGGATTCCTATGGCTACACCTTC.

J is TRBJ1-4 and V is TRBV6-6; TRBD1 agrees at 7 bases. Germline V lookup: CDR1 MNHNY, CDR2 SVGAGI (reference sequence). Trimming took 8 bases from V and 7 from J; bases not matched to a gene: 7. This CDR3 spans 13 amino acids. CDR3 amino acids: CASSRDRSEKLFF. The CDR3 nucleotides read TGTGCCAGCTCTCGGGACAGAAGTGAAAAACTGTTTTTT.

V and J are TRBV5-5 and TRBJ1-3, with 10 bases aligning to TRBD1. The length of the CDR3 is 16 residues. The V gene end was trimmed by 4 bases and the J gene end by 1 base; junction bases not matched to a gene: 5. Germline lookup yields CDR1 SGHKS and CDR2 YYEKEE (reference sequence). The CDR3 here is CASSPGQGGSGNTIYF. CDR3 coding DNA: TGTGCCAGCAGCCCCGGACAGGGGGGTTCTGGAAACACCATATATTTT. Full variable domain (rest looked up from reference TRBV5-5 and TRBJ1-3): DAGVTQSPTHLIKTRGQQVTLRCSPISGHKSVSWYQQVLGQGPQFIFQYYEKEERGRGNFPDRFSARQFPNYSSELNVNALLLGDSALYLCASSPGQGGSGNTIYFGEGSWLTVV.

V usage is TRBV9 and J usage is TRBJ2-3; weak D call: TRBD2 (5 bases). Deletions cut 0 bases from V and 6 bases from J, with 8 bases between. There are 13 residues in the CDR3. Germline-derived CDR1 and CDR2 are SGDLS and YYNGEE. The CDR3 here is CASSVGRVDTQYF. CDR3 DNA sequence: TGTGCCAGCAGCGTAGGGCGGGTTGATACGCAGTATTTT.

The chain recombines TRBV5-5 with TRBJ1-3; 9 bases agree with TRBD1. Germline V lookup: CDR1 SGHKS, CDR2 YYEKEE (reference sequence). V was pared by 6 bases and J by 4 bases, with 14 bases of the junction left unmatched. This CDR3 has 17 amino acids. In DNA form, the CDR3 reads TGTGCCAGCAACACAGGGGGCGCCAACTTGGGGGGAAACACCATATATTTT. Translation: CASNTGGANLGGNTIYF.

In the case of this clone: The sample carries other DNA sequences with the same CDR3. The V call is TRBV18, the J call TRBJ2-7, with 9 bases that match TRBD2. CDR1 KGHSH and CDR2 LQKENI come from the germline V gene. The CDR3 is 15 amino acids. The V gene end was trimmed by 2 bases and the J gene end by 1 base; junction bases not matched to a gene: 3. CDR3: CASSPGLAGSYEQYF. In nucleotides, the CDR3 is TGTGCCAGCTCACCAGGGCTAGCGGGGTCCTACGAGCAGTACTTC.

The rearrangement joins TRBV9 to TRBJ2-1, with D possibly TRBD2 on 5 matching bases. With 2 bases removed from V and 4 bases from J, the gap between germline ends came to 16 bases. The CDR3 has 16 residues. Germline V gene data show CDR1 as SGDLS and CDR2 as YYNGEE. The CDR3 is CASSVSGAGQYNEQFF. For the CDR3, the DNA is TGTGCCAGCAGCGTTTCAGGTGCGGGCCAATACAATGAGCAGTTCTTC.

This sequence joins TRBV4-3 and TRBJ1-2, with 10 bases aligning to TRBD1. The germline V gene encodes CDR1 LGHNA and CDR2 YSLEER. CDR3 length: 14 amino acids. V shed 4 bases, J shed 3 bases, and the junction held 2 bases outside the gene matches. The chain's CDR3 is CASSPTGGDYGYTF. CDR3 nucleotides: TGCGCCAGCAGCCCGACAGGGGGCGACTATGGCTACACCTTC.

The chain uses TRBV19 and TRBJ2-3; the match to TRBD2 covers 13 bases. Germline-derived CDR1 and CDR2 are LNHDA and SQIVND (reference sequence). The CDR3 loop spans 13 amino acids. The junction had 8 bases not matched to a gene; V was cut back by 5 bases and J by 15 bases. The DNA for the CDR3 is TGTGCCAGTAGTCGACTAGCGGGAGGAGCCCTCTATTTT. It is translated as CASSRLAGGALYF.

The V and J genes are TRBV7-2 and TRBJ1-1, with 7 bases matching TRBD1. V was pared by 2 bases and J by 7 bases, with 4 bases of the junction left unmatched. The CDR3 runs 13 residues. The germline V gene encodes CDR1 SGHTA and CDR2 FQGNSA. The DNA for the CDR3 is TGTGCCAGCAGCTTATTAAGGGACAGTGAAGCTTTCTTT. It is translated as CASSLLRDSEAFF.

The CDR3 DNA sequence: TGCAGTCTACAGGGGGCGGGTGAGCAGTACTTC. Its translation is CSLQGAGEQYF. The chain couples TRBV20-1 to TRBJ2-7, with 9 positions matching TRBD1. Germline values: CDR1 DFQATT, CDR2 SNEGSKA (reference sequence). The length of the CDR3 is 11 residues. The V gene end was trimmed by 8 bases and the J gene end by 7 bases; junction bases not matched to a gene: 6.

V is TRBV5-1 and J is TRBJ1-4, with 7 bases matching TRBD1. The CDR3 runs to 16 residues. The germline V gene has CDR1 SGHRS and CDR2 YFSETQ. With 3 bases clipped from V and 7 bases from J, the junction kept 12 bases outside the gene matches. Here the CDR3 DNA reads TGCGCCAGCAGCTCGATGGGGACAGAGAAAGGTGAAAAACTGTTTTTT. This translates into CASSSMGTEKGEKLFF.